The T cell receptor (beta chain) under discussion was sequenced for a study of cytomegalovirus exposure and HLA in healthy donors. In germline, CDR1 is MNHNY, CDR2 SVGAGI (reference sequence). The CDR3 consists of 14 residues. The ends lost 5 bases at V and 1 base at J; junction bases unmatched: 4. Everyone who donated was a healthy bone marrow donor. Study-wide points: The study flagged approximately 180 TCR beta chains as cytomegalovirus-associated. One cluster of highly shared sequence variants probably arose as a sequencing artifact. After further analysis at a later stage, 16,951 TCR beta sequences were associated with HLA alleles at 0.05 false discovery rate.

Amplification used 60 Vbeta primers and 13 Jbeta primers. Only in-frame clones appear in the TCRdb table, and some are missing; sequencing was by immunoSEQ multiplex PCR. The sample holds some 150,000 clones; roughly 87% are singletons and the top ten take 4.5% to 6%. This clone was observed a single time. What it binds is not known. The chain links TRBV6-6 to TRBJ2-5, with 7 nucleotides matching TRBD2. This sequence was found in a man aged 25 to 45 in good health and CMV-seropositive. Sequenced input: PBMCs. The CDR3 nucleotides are TGTGCCAGCAGTAGACTAGCTACCCAAGAGACCCAGTACTTC. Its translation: CASSRLATQETQYF.